Listed below are T cell receptor beta chains from one sample, sequenced in a study of CD8+CD57+ T cells in acquired aplastic anemia. TCRdb ran MiXCR on the reads and lists one entry per CDR3 protein. The sample comprises about 210,000 distinct CDR3 sequences, over 60% of which are singletons, and 25% to 30% rests with the top ten. Material for sequencing was sorted CD4+, CD8+, or CD8+CD57+ T cells (not recorded which) from PBMCs. These receptors were obtained from a human donor in good health. Both conserved end residues are part of each CDR3. The D gene is left open where the match is weak. Clone size, where shown, is once, few, many, or a class for clones that have expanded.

CDR3 | DNA | V | length | J | size | D
CSAPGGGGLYEQYF | TGCAGTGCCCCTGGGGGGGGGGGCCTCTACGAGCAGTACTTC | TRBV20-1 | 14 | TRBJ2-7 | - | -
CASSSNTGGFQPQHF | TGTGCCAGCAGCTCCAATACAGGGGGCTTTCAGCCCCAGCATTTT | TRBV3-1 | 15 | TRBJ1-5 | few | TRBD1
CASKRDRDNSPLHF | TGTGCCAGCAAGCGGGACAGGGATAATTCACCCCTCCACTTT | TRBV2 | 14 | TRBJ1-6 | - | TRBD1
CASSEGSRQTNTF | TGTGCCAGCAGTGAAGGATCCCGGCAGACGAACACCTTC | TRBV2 | 13 | TRBJ1-2 | once | -
CASSVGPAASYEQYF | TGTGCCAGCAGCGTAGGCCCCGCAGCCTCCTACGAGCAGTACTTC | TRBV9 | 15 | TRBJ2-7 | many | -
CASSHRTGVSPLHF | TGTGCCAGCAGCCATCGGACAGGGGTCTCACCCCTCCACTTT | TRBV7-4 | 14 | TRBJ1-6 | - | TRBD1
CASSTDSYPRSPLHF | TGTGCCAGTAGTACCGACAGCTACCCACGGTCACCCCTCCACTTT | TRBV19 | 15 | TRBJ1-6 | - | -
CSARDLSSGLVDTQYF | TGCAGTGCTAGAGATTTGTCTAGCGGGTTGGTAGATACGCAGTATTTT | TRBV20-1 | 16 | TRBJ2-3 | many | TRBD2
CASSLTGVYNSPLHF | TGTGCCAGCAGCTTGACCGGAGTCTATAATTCACCCCTCCACTTT | TRBV5-4 | 15 | TRBJ1-6 | once | -
CAISGRGREAFF | TGTGCCATCAGTGGCAGGGGACGTGAAGCTTTCTTT | TRBV10-3 | 12 | TRBJ1-1 | once | -
CASSLPRGAGGTDTQYF | TGTGCCAGCAGCTTACCCAGGGGAGCGGGAGGCACAGATACGCAGTATTTT | TRBV9 | 17 | TRBJ2-3 | many | TRBD2
CSRDRGNTEAFF | TGCAGTAGGGACAGGGGGAACACTGAAGCTTTCTTT | TRBV20-1 | 12 | TRBJ1-1 | - | TRBD1
CASSIGGGHYGYTF | TGTGCCAGTAGTATAGGAGGGGGTCACTATGGCTACACCTTC | TRBV19 | 14 | TRBJ1-2 | few | -
CAISRSGTGGQSNYGYTF | TGTGCCATTAGTAGGTCCGGGACAGGGGGGCAATCTAACTATGGCTACACCTTC | TRBV10-3 | 18 | TRBJ1-2 | - | TRBD1